This entry is about one T cell receptor beta chain. Germline V lookup: CDR1 SGHTA, CDR2 FQGTGA. CDR3 length equals 13 residues. J gave up 6 bases and V 6 bases, and 3 bases lay outside the gene matches. The authors ran a second PCR of 7 to 11 cycles using a sample-barcoded 5' primer and a J-beta primer mix. TCRdb processed the 5' RACE reads anew with MiXCR; each CDR3 protein has one entry. The data contain roughly 1,100,000 distinct CDR3 sequences, about 25% of them singletons. This specimen comes from a study of blood T cells in healthy people across ages. These data were also filed under a second study, of T cells of mothers and their children.

The chain recombines TRBV7-3 with TRBJ2-1; 9 bases fit TRBD1. Sequencing used blood. This clonotype was obtained from a girl under 10 years old in good health. The CDR3 region is CASRQGAGNEQFF. CDR3 nucleotides: TGTGCCAGCAGACAGGGGGCGGGCAATGAGCAGTTCTTC.